One sample yielded the 5 T cell receptor beta chains listed below, sequenced in a study of Tregs in tolerant kidney transplant recipients. Produced via immunoSEQ multiplex PCR; TCRdb's table is partial and in-frame only. This sample has about 50,000 clones, with roughly nine tenths found just once. Related graft donors supplied nonmyeloablative bone marrow transplants, and mixed chimerism was transient. The input for sequencing was CD8+ T cells from blood (PBMCs), taken 12 months after the transplant. All receptors derive from a human patient who received a combined kidney and bone marrow transplant. The graft donor may account for some of the T cells.

V usage is TRBV9 and J usage is TRBJ1-2, with D maybe TRBD1 (6 bases). Between the trimmed V and J ends, which lost 3 bases and 0 bases, there was a span of 12 bases. The CDR3 totals 15 residues. Germline CDR1 is SGDLS and CDR2 is YYNGEE. DNA for the CDR3: TGTGCCAGCAGCGCAGGACAGATCTCTAACTATGGCTACACCTTC. This encodes CASSAGQISNYGYTF.

The CDR3 loop is CASRQLRDRGFNVLTF. The CDR3 nucleotides are TGTGCCAGCAGACAGCTCCGGGACAGGGGATTCAACGTCCTGACTTTC. The chain is built from TRBV7-9 and TRBJ2-6; TRBD1 matches at 10 bases. Germline V gives CDR1 SEHNR, CDR2 FQNEAQ (reference sequence). The CDR3 runs to 16 residues. V lost 6 bases to trimming and J lost 9 bases; unmatched junction nucleotides: 11. Full variable domain (outside the CDR3, taken from reference TRBV7-9 and TRBJ2-6): DTGVSQNPRHKITKRGQNVTFRCDPISEHNRLYWYRQTLGQGPEFLTYFQNEAQLEKSRLLSDRFSAERPKGSFSTLEIQRTEQGDSAMYLCASRQLRDRGFNVLTFGAGSRLTVL.

The rearrangement joins TRBV13 to TRBJ2-1, with 8 bases that match TRBD1. J gave up 5 bases and V 5 bases, and 5 bases lay outside the gene matches. Per germline, CDR1 PRHDT and CDR2 FYEKMQ (reference sequence). The CDR3 runs 14 residues. In DNA, the CDR3 is TGTGCCAGCAGCGAGGGACAGGCGGACAATGAGCAGTTCTTC. This encodes CASSEGQADNEQFF.

The genes are TRBV7-3 and TRBJ2-3; the match to TRBD2 covers 7 bases. The CDR3 extends over 17 amino acids. V shed 4 bases and J 5 bases; nucleotides not matched to a gene: 15. Germline V gives CDR1 SGHTA, CDR2 FQGTGA. This CDR3 reads CASSYSLLAGAVDTQYF. The DNA for the CDR3 is TGTGCCAGCAGCTACTCTCTCCTTGCGGGAGCCGTAGATACGCAGTATTTT.

The rearrangement joins TRBV6-4 to TRBJ1-2, with 12 bases matching TRBD1. Per the germline V gene, CDR1 is MRHNA and CDR2 is SNTAGT. The ends lost 2 bases at V and 6 bases at J; junction bases unmatched: 1. The CDR3 is 14 residues long. The CDR3 loop reads CASSDGTGGDGYTF. The CDR3 region has the DNA TGTGCCAGCAGTGACGGGACAGGGGGCGATGGCTACACCTTC.